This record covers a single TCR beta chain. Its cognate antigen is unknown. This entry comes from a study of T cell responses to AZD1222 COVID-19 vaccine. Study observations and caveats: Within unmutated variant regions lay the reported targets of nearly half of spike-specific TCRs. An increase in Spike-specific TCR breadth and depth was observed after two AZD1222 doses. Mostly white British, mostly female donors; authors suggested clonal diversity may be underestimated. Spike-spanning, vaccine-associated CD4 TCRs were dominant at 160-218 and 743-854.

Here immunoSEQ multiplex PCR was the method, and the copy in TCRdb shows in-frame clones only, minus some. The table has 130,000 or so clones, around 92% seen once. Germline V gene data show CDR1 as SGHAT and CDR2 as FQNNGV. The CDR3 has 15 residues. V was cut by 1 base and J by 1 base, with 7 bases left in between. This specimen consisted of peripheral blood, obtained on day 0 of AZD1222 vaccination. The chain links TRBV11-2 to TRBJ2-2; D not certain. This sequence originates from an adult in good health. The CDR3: CASSLGGWNTGELFF. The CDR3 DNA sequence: TGTGCCAGCAGCTTAGGCGGATGGAACACCGGGGAGCTGTTTTTT.